The entry below gives a single T cell receptor (beta chain) sequence along with its context. The sample is drawn from a study of blood T cells in healthy people across ages. In the study overall: With template switching, about one barcoded beta molecule was captured per two T cells.

The ends were cut back, 2 bases at V and 5 bases at J, with 18 bases in the middle. Germline V gene lookup returns CDR1 SEHNR and CDR2 FQNEAQ (reference sequence). The CDR3 loop spans 16 amino acids. The second PCR ran about 6 to 11 cycles with a sample-barcoded 5' primer and J-beta primers. A single record per CDR3 protein comes from TCRdb applying MiXCR to the 5' RACE reads. Among hundreds of thousands of distinct CDR3 sequences, 40% to 65% were seen once, and the ten largest hold approximately 41%. The chain has TRBV7-9 and TRBJ2-5; D remains ambiguous. The sequence derives from a man at least 80 years old in good health. Input material: blood. In nucleotides, the CDR3 is TGTGCCAGCAGCTTAAACCGACCCAGGTCAGGCGAGACCCAGTACTTC. The encoded protein is CASSLNRPRSGETQYF.